This T cell receptor beta chain derives from a study of long-term antiretroviral therapy in people with HIV. With respect to this clone: Its target is not known.

Germline CDR1 is SNHLY and CDR2 is FYNNEI. Trimming pared 4 bases from V and 4 bases from J, leaving 5 bases between. The CDR3 has 12 residues. Run at survey level, the immunoSEQ assay was version v3.0. The table came from immunoSEQ multiplex PCR; TCRdb's copy has only in-frame clones and leaves some out. Found here are more than 15,000 clones, 91% of them singletons; the top ten hold 7.5% to 9.5%. The study's findings and limits: All time points showed a repertoire dominated by clones expanded before ART.

The chain carries TRBV2 and TRBJ1-5; D not certain. The clonotype originates from a man aged 55 to 69 with HIV. Sample: unsorted PBMCs, taken 0.3 years after starting antiretroviral therapy. CDR3 in amino acids: CASSADNQPQHF. The CDR3 nucleotides read TGTGCCAGCAGTGCGGATAATCAGCCCCAGCATTTT. The whole variable domain, remainder taken from reference TRBV2 and TRBJ1-5, is EPEVTQTPSHQVTQMGQEVILRCVPISNHLYFYWYRQILGQKVEFLVSFYNNEISEKSEIFDDQFSVERPDGSNFTLKIRSTKLEDSAMYFCASSADNQPQHFGDGTRLSIL.